This TCR beta chain was identified during a study of blood T cell repertoires in COVID-19 (TCRdb year 2020). Regarding the complete study: The collaborator samples originated in the United States, Italy and Spain and spanned the acute and convalescent phases of COVID-19. Deeply sampled blood TCRbeta repertoires from subjects exposed to, actively infected with, or recovered from COVID-19 were included in the dataset. Where available, HLA class I and class II types were obtained from metadata supplied by the sample provider rather than from assay-based typing. The samples were drawn from the first 160 participants of the ongoing ImmuneRACE study and from over a thousand subjects provided by 6 global collaborators. A de-identified subject ID, COVID-19 status, age in years and sex were almost always included in the sample metadata. A freely available public database, intended as a resource for researchers studying the immune response to SARS-CoV-2, is where the repertoires were released. The prospective study material was composed of cDNA or gDNA derived from T cells, B-cell-depleted T cells, or PBMCs. Beyond this particular receptor, the publication reports: How much clinical and demographic metadata was included differed by source and by participant, and the metadata was provided uncurated.

For CDR1 and CDR2, the germline V gene (reference sequence) lists SEHNR and FQNEAQ. Taken from cysteine to phenylalanine, the CDR3 has 13 residues. Here the CDR3 DNA is all that survives: 39 bases in frame from base 1. V is reduced by 7 bases and J by 1 base, leaving a spacing of 10 bases between them. Concerning this clone: The antigen this receptor binds is unknown. Per-base qualities were not stored, and no clone one base away is much larger.

One collaborating source in Seattle enrolled patients during active infection and followed them longitudinally through the course of disease. Each collaborating institution followed its own protocols to collect whole blood in K2EDTA tubes. For TCRbeta analysis, collaborators shipped samples as frozen whole blood, isolated PBMCs, or DNA extracted from either of those sample types. TCRbeta CDR3 regions were amplified from genomic DNA using the immunoSEQ Assay, a bias-controlled multiplex PCR. Concerning the study's data processing: The number of nucleated cells in each sample was estimated from the amplification of reference gene primers within the assay. To quantify the absolute abundance of each unique TCRbeta CDR3 rearrangement, sequence reads were collapsed and filtered. For each sample, productive Simpson clonality was calculated as the square root of Simpson's diversity index over productive rearrangements. TCRdb took this table from immuneACCESS and kept in-frame rearrangements with V and J called. Such tables lack part of the clones; where checked against another copy, unresolved V genes explain under half of the gap, and the rest is unexplained. V and J calls and clone size follow that table, whereas D and trimming were derived from the DNA. This sample has tens of thousands of clones in its table, and about nine tenths of those were observed once. Around 21% of the sample is held by the ten biggest clonotypes.

This receptor was identified in a woman at least 80 years old with COVID-19, enrolled during active disease. The chain links TRBV7-9 with TRBJ1-1, with the D gene uncertain. Input material: peripheral blood. For the CDR3, the sequence is CASNNRGNTEAFF. The bases read TGTGCCAGCAACAACCGAGGGAACACTGAAGCTTTCTTT.